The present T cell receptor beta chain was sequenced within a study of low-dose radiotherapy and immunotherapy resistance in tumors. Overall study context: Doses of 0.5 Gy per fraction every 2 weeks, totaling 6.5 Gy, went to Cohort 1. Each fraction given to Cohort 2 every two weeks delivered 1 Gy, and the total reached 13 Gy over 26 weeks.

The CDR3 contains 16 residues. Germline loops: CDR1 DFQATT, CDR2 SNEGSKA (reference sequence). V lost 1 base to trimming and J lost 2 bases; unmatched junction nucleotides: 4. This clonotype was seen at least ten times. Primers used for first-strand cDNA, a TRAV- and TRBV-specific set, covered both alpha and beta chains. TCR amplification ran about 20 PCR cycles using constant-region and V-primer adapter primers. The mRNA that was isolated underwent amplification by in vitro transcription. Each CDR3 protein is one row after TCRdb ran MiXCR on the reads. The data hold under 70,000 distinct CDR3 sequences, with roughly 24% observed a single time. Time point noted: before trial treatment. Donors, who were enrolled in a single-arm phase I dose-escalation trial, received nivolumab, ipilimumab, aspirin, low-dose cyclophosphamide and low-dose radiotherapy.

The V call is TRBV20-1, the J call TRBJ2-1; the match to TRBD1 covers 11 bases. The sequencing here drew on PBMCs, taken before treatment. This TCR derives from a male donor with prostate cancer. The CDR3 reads CSARAGQGGPYNEQFF. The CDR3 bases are TGCAGTGCTAGAGCGGGACAGGGGGGTCCCTACAATGAGCAGTTCTTC.